The 13 T cell receptor beta chains below come from one sample, sequenced in a study of early T cells in non-severe SARS-CoV-2 infection. TCRdb re-derived calls from the 5' RACE reads in MiXCR, one entry per CDR3 protein. The table lists 60,000 to 75,000 distinct CDR3 sequences, over 10% of them singletons, with about 5.8% in the top ten. The sequencing here drew on whole blood, taken at baseline. All receptors come from an adult who was a healthcare worker with PCR-confirmed SARS-CoV-2 infection or an uninfected control (not recorded which).

This clonotype has more than one count but fewer than ten. The chain is built from TRBV5-1 and TRBJ2-2, with 11 bases aligning to TRBD2. The CDR3 has 17 amino acids. Germline CDR1 SGHRS, CDR2 YFSETQ. V lost 4 bases and J lost 2; bases outside the gene matches: 7. This chain's CDR3 is CASSLTSGSTNTGELFF. Written as DNA, the CDR3 is TGCGCCAGCAGCCTTACTAGCGGGAGCACTAACACCGGGGAGCTGTTTTTT.

This clonotype has more than one count but fewer than ten. This chain links TRBV6-5 with TRBJ1-6, with D possibly being TRBD1 (6 bases). The V end was cut by 5 bases, the J end by 7 bases, with 12 bases between. The CDR3 consists of 14 residues. The V gene's germline CDR1 is MNHEY and CDR2 SVGAGI. The CDR3 protein is CASSNRVYNSPLHF. The CDR3 bases are TGTGCCAGCAGTAACAGGGTTTACAATTCACCCCTCCACTTT.

The J gene is TRBJ1-2, the V gene TRBV29-1, with 7 bases fitting TRBD1. The CDR3 runs to 13 residues. V lost 4 bases, J lost 5 bases, and 7 bases stayed unmatched. Germline CDR1 and CDR2: SQVTM and ANQGSEA. The CDR3 here is CSVAPDRLYGYTF. CDR3 coding DNA: TGCAGCGTTGCCCCGGACAGGCTTTATGGCTACACCTTC.

This chain connects TRBV2 to TRBJ2-3, with 14 positions matching TRBD2. CDR3 length: 17 amino acids. The J segment lost 5 bases and the V segment lost 6 bases, leaving 10 bases of the junction unmatched. CDR1 and CDR2 (germline): SNHLY, FYNNEI. The CDR3 DNA follows: TGTGCCAGCAGGCGACCGGGACTAGCGGGAGACTTAGATACGCAGTATTTT. It specifies CASRRPGLAGDLDTQYF.

This clonotype was observed a handful of times. This chain joins TRBV10-3 and TRBJ2-1, with 7 bases lining up with TRBD2. V was pared by 5 bases and J by 3 bases, with 13 bases of the junction left unmatched. Germline V gene lookup returns CDR1 ENHRY and CDR2 SYGVKD. This CDR3 is 17 amino acids long. CDR3 nucleotide sequence: TGTGCCATCAGTCGCACCCCAAGCGGGAACCGCTACAATGAGCAGTTCTTC. Amino acids: CAISRTPSGNRYNEQFF.

This clonotype was seen at least ten times. The chain combines TRBV9 with TRBJ2-7, with D unclear. Trimming cost V 7 bases and J 0 bases, with 11 bases left between them. This CDR3 has 13 residues. The V gene's germline CDR1 is SGDLS and CDR2 YYNGEE. The CDR3 nucleotides are TGTGCCAGCGCAGCAGAGAGCTCCTACGAGCAGTACTTC. Translation gives CASAAESSYEQYF.

This clonotype has just a few counts. The rearrangement joins TRBV20-1 to TRBJ2-7; either TRBD1 or TRBD2 may fit D (6 bases each). Trimming shortened V by 4 bases and J by 4 bases, and 26 bases separated the two germline ends. The length of the CDR3 is 17 residues. Germline V gene sequence: CDR1 DFQATT, CDR2 SNEGSKA (reference sequence). This CDR3 reads CSATSSGEEGVRYEQYF. The CDR3 DNA reads TGCAGTGCTACCTCCTCGGGGGAAGAGGGGGTACGGTACGAGCAGTACTTC.

V and J are TRBV10-3 and TRBJ2-5; 8 bases match TRBD1. The V gene end was trimmed by 8 bases and the J gene end by 4 bases; junction bases not matched to a gene: 12. The CDR3 runs to 15 residues. Germline CDR1 and CDR2: ENHRY and SYGVKD. The CDR3 nucleotides are TGTGCCATCGGCGTCGGTGGCGGGACAGGAGAGACCCAGTACTTC. Encoded protein: CAIGVGGGTGETQYF.

This sequence joins TRBV6-1 and TRBJ2-1; 12 bases are a match to TRBD1. The CDR3 is 16 residues long. Germline lookup yields CDR1 MNHNS and CDR2 SASEGT. J lost 3 bases, V lost 8 bases, and 8 bases had no gene match. This CDR3 is CASSGQGADDYNEQFF. CDR3 sequence (DNA): TGTGCCAGCTCGGGACAGGGGGCGGACGACTACAATGAGCAGTTCTTC.

This clonotype has only a few counts. J is TRBJ2-7 and V is TRBV5-1, with 10 bases matching TRBD1. The CDR3 sequence is 14 residues long. Germline values: CDR1 SGHRS, CDR2 YFSETQ. The V segment lost 4 bases and the J segment 2 bases; nucleotides outside the gene matches: 3. Written as DNA, the CDR3 is TGCGCCAGCAGCGTAGGACAGGGGGCCTACGAGCAGTACTTC. Protein product: CASSVGQGAYEQYF.

This clonotype was counted a few times. The V and J genes are TRBV18 and TRBJ2-7; D is perhaps TRBD1 (6 bases). This CDR3 is built from 14 residues. Germline loops: CDR1 KGHSH, CDR2 LQKENI. V was clipped by 2 bases and J by 3 bases, with 11 bases between them. CDR3 nucleotide sequence: TGTGCCAGCTCACCATCCCGGGACAACTACGAGCAGTACTTC. The encoded protein is CASSPSRDNYEQYF.

V usage is TRBV4-1 and J usage is TRBJ2-3; D gene uncertain. V lost 1 base and J 2 bases, leaving 10 bases between the germline ends. The CDR3 spans 15 residues. Germline lookup yields CDR1 MGHRA and CDR2 YSYEKL. CDR3 nucleotide sequence: TGCGCCAGCAGCCAAGTGGGTGACCTCACAGATACGCAGTATTTT. Its translation is CASSQVGDLTDTQYF.

A few counts support this clonotype. The chain uses TRBV12-3 or TRBV12-4 and TRBJ2-7, with 13 bases lining up with TRBD2. This CDR3 is built from 16 residues. With 6 bases clipped from V and 0 bases from J, the junction kept 5 bases outside the gene matches. DNA for the CDR3: TGTGCCAGCAGCCCCGGGACTAGCGGGGCCTCCTACGAGCAGTACTTC. Translating gives CASSPGTSGASYEQYF.